These 17 T cell receptor beta chains originate from one sample sequenced in a study of cytotoxic CD8 clonotypes in ibrutinib-treated CLL. The assay was immunoSEQ multiplex PCR, and TCRdb's table has in-frame clones only and misses some. The data hold fewer than 300,000 clones, with roughly three quarters observed a single time. Sequences were derived from PBMCs, sampled at disease progression, from a patient treated with ibrutinib. These receptors all stem from a human donor with chronic lymphocytic leukemia.

The chain joins TRBV11-2 to TRBJ1-2; D is undetermined. This CDR3 contains 13 residues. The V gene lost 2 bases and the J gene lost 5 bases, with 9 bases spanning the gap. Per germline, CDR1 SGHAT and CDR2 FQNNGV. CDR3 in amino acids: CASSLRNGYGYTF. CDR3 DNA sequence: TGTGCCAGCAGCTTACGTAACGGGTATGGCTACACCTTC.

V gene TRBV21-1 combines with J gene TRBJ2-5; TRBD2, the D gene given by the table, was not confirmed from the DNA. TRBV21-1 is a known pseudogene. This CDR3 has 12 amino acids. CDR3: CASSKRQETQYF. The CDR3 DNA reads as TGTGCCAGCAGCAAGAGGCAAGAGACCCAGTACTTC.

For the CDR3, the DNA is TGTGCCAGCAGCTTTGGACAGCACACTGAAGCTTTCTTT. Its translation: CASSFGQHTEAFF. The chain couples TRBV11-3 to TRBJ1-1, with a tentative D call TRBD1 (6 bases). CDR1 is SGHNT and CDR2 is YENEEA in the germline V gene. The germline V and J ends were trimmed by 3 bases and 3 bases, with 8 bases remaining between them. The CDR3 spans 13 residues.

The rearrangement uses TRBV29-1 and TRBJ1-4; D might be TRBD1 (6 bases). CDR3 length equals 15 residues. Germline values: CDR1 SQVTM, CDR2 ANQGSEA. V was shortened by 5 bases and J by 0 bases, with 13 bases between the two germline ends. CDR3 nucleotide sequence: TGCAGCGTTCTTCTAGGGGGAACAACTAATGAAAAACTGTTTTTT. Its protein is CSVLLGGTTNEKLFF.

This clone appeared a few times. The CDR3 region is CASSDRNTEAFF. CDR3 coding DNA: TGTGCCAGCTCAGACCGGAACACTGAAGCTTTCTTT. V gene TRBV19 combines with J gene TRBJ1-1; D gene ambiguous. Per germline, CDR1 LNHDA and CDR2 SQIVND (reference sequence). The CDR3 length is 12 residues. Trimming stripped 9 bases from V and 1 base from J, with 9 bases between.

This chain uses TRBV28 with TRBJ2-7; D unresolved. This CDR3 has 12 amino acids. From germline, CDR1 is MDHEN and CDR2 SYDVKM. Trimming pared 5 bases from V and 4 bases from J, leaving 9 bases between. The DNA for the CDR3 is TGTGCCAGCAGTCTGCCCCCGTACGAGCAGTACTTC. Translated, it gives CASSLPPYEQYF.

V gene TRBV6-6 combines with J gene TRBJ1-4; tentatively, D is TRBD1 (5 bases). The germline V and J ends were trimmed by 4 bases and 4 bases, with 10 bases remaining between them. Germline V gene data show CDR1 as MNHNY and CDR2 as SVGAGI (reference sequence). The length of the CDR3 is 14 residues. CDR3 sequence: CASSLTDFNEKLFF. The CDR3 DNA reads as TGTGCCAGCAGTTTGACAGACTTTAATGAAAAACTGTTTTTT.

This chain uses TRBV5-1 with TRBJ1-3, with D unresolved. Germline CDR1 is SGHRS and CDR2 is YFSETQ. The CDR3 loop spans 14 amino acids. The V gene lost 3 bases and the J gene lost 0 bases, with 7 bases spanning the gap. CDR3 region: CASSSFTSGNTIYF. CDR3 bases: TGCGCCAGCAGCTCTTTCACCTCTGGAAACACCATATATTTT.

V usage is TRBV5-6 and J usage is TRBJ2-5; D unclear. Trimming cost V 4 bases and J 1 base, with 5 bases left between them. The CDR3 sequence is 12 residues long. CDR1 is SGHDT, CDR2 YYEEEE, per germline. CDR3: CASSLGQETQYF. The CDR3 DNA sequence: TGTGCCAGCAGCCTGGGCCAAGAGACCCAGTACTTC.

The V and J genes are TRBV7-2 and TRBJ2-6; no firm D call. This CDR3 has 16 amino acids. The ends were cut back, 4 bases at V and 0 bases at J, with 10 bases in the middle. Per the germline V gene, CDR1 is SGHTA and CDR2 is FQGNSA. CDR3 DNA sequence: TGTGCCAGCAGCTCGGACGCAAGCTCTGGGGCCAACGTCCTGACTTTC. Its translation is CASSSDASSGANVLTF.

The chain is built from TRBV20-1 and TRBJ1-1, with D tentatively TRBD1 (6 bases). The CDR3 contains 11 residues. Germline CDR1 and CDR2: DFQATT and SNEGSKA (reference sequence). V was clipped by 4 bases and J by 6 bases, with 9 bases between them. The CDR3 sequence: CSAIGTSEAFF. CDR3 DNA sequence: TGCAGTGCTATCGGGACATCTGAAGCTTTCTTT.

There are a few counts of this clone. This chain links TRBV7-6 with TRBJ1-4; D unresolved. Trimming cost V 2 bases and J 4 bases, with 14 bases left between them. The CDR3 length is 16 residues. Germline CDR1 is SGHVS and CDR2 is FNYEAQ. The CDR3 coding sequence is TGTGCCAGCAGCTTACACCGACCAGGAATTAATGAAAAACTGTTTTTT. Translating it yields CASSLHRPGINEKLFF.

The chain combines TRBV5-8 with TRBJ2-3; D is unresolved. CDR1 SGHTS and CDR2 YDEGEE come from the germline V gene. The CDR3 spans 13 residues. V was cut by 1 base and J by 3 bases, with 6 bases left in between. Here the CDR3 reads CASSLPGTDTQYF. In DNA, the CDR3 is TGTGCCAGCAGCTTGCCCGGGACAGATACGCAGTATTTT.

The chain links TRBV6-5 to TRBJ1-1, with a possible D match to TRBD1 (6 bases). The CDR3 extends over 14 amino acids. Germline V lookup: CDR1 MNHEY, CDR2 SVGAGI. Trimming left V 6 bases short and J 4 bases short, with 15 bases between. The CDR3 DNA sequence: TGTGCCAGCAGGCCTTACCGGGACACCACTGAAGCTTTCTTT. It specifies CASRPYRDTTEAFF.

This clone was counted once. V usage is TRBV9 and J usage is TRBJ1-2, with 7 bases matching TRBD1. The germline V gene has CDR1 SGDLS and CDR2 YYNGEE. This CDR3 has 14 amino acids. Trimming cost V 3 bases and J 4 bases; bases outside gene matches: 6. The CDR3 DNA sequence: TGTGCCAGCAGCGAGCGAGGGACAGCCTATGGCTACACCTTC. Protein: CASSERGTAYGYTF.

The V call is TRBV19, the J call TRBJ2-7; no reliable D call. The CDR3 loop spans 14 amino acids. The V end was cut by 5 bases, the J end by 0 bases, with 11 bases between. CDR1 and CDR2 (germline): LNHDA, SQIVND (reference sequence). The CDR3 coding sequence is TGTGCCAGTAGTCCCCCCAGGCCCTCCTACGAGCAGTACTTC. It codes for CASSPPRPSYEQYF.

Remarks on this clone: A junction end diverges from the germline sequence, so it may reflect a read error. The rearrangement joins TRBV29-1 to TRBJ2-7, with 15 bases that match TRBD2. The CDR3 extends over 16 amino acids. The germline V gene has CDR1 SQVTM and CDR2 ANQGSEA. Written as DNA, the CDR3 is TGCAGCGTTGAAGGTGGGACTAGCGGGAGGCGGTACGAGCAGTACTTT. As protein: CSVEGGTSGRRYEQYF.